The 20 T cell receptor beta chains given below trace back to one sample, sequenced in a study of blood T cell repertoires in COVID-19. Here immunoSEQ multiplex PCR was the method, and the copy in TCRdb shows in-frame clones only, minus some. The table has more than 75,000 clones, roughly 90% seen once. Sequenced sample: peripheral blood. The receptors derive from a man aged 45-60 years with acute or convalescent COVID-19.

The table lists this clone with a few counts. The genes are TRBV5-4 and TRBJ2-5, with TRBD2 identical over 7 bases. Trimming took 0 bases from V and 4 from J; bases not matched to a gene: 9. Germline CDR1 SGHNT, CDR2 YYREEE (reference sequence). The CDR3 is made up of 16 amino acids. The CDR3 DNA sequence: TGTGCCAGCAGCTTGGAGGTGGGAGGGCCACGAGAGACCCAGTACTTC. This gives the protein CASSLEVGGPRETQYF. Looking up the rest from reference TRBV5-4 and TRBJ2-5 gives the full variable domain: ETGVTQSPTHLIKTRGQQVTLRCSSQSGHNTVSWYQQALGQGPQFIFQYYREEENGRGNFPPRFSGLQFPNYSSELNVNALELDDSALYLCASSLEVGGPRETQYFGPGTRLLVL.

The rearrangement links TRBV6-1 to TRBJ1-1, with 7 bases lining up with TRBD1. The CDR3 is 15 amino acids. Looked up from germline, CDR1 is MNHNS and CDR2 is SASEGT. Trimming removed 2 bases from V and 1 base from J; junction bases left unmatched: 4. CDR3 amino acids: CASSEPRQGNTEAFF. The CDR3 DNA reads as TGTGCCAGCAGTGAACCTAGACAGGGGAACACTGAAGCTTTCTTT.

The chain has TRBV27 and TRBJ2-1, with 7 bases aligning to TRBD2. The CDR3 runs to 15 residues. Germline trimming cut 6 bases from V and 0 bases from J; bases unmatched to any gene: 5. The germline V gene encodes CDR1 MNHEY and CDR2 SMNVEV (reference sequence). The DNA of the CDR3 is TGTGCCAGCAGCTTGAGCGGGACCTCCTACAATGAGCAGTTCTTC. Its translation: CASSLSGTSYNEQFF.

This CDR3 reads CASSLVPGVSTDTQYF. DNA of the CDR3: TGTGCCAGCAGCTTAGTTCCCGGGGTAAGCACAGATACGCAGTATTTT. V is TRBV7-2 and J is TRBJ2-3; possible D gene TRBD2, 5 bases. Germline V CDR1 and CDR2: SGHTA, FQGNSA. The CDR3 length is 16 residues. V lost 1 base and J 0 bases, leaving 11 bases between the germline ends.

The CDR3 DNA reads as TGTGCCAGCAGGGGGACAGGACTTTACAATGAGCAGTTCTTC. Its protein is CASRGTGLYNEQFF. This chain uses TRBV28 with TRBJ2-1; 8 nucleotides line up with TRBD1. The CDR3 loop spans 14 amino acids. CDR1 MDHEN and CDR2 SYDVKM come from the germline V gene. The V segment lost 6 bases and the J segment 4 bases; nucleotides outside the gene matches: 5.

The rearrangement joins TRBV5-1 to TRBJ2-4; 9 positions agree with TRBD1. This CDR3 is built from 17 residues. J gave up 3 bases and V 0 bases, and 7 bases lay outside the gene matches. Germline CDR1 SGHRS, CDR2 YFSETQ. Written as DNA, the CDR3 is TGCGCCAGCAGCTTGGCCCCAGGACAGGGGAGCAAAAACATTCAGTACTTC. It yields the protein CASSLAPGQGSKNIQYF.

V usage is TRBV5-8 and J usage is TRBJ2-7, with 7 positions matching TRBD2. The CDR3 extends over 13 amino acids. V lost 5 bases and J lost 11; bases outside the gene matches: 13. Looked up from germline, CDR1 is SGHTS and CDR2 is YDEGEE. CDR3 sequence (DNA): TGTGCCAGCAGATTTATTAATGGGGGGGAGAAGTACTTC. Encoded protein: CASRFINGGEKYF.

The V gene is TRBV6-1, the J gene TRBJ2-3; 11 bases align to TRBD2. This CDR3 has 17 amino acids. V dropped 2 bases and J dropped 6; count of bases not matched to a gene: 10. Germline V gene data show CDR1 as MNHNS and CDR2 as SASEGT. The CDR3 DNA reads TGTGCCAGCAGTGAATTGAATAGCGGGGGGGCCGGCGATACGCAGTATTTT. This translates into CASSELNSGGAGDTQYF.

This clone occurred a few times. The rearrangement joins TRBV19 to TRBJ1-1; D not certain. The V gene lost 3 bases and the J gene lost 4 bases, with 9 bases spanning the gap. The CDR3 is 13 residues long. CDR1 is LNHDA and CDR2 is SQIVND in the germline V gene (reference sequence). CDR3 sequence reads: CASSIMSGTEAFF. Written as DNA, the CDR3 is TGTGCCAGTAGTATTATGTCGGGCACTGAAGCTTTCTTT.

V and J are TRBV4-3 and TRBJ1-4; TRBD1 aligns across 9 bases. This CDR3 is 17 amino acids long. Trimming took 1 base from V and 2 from J; bases not matched to a gene: 5. The germline CDR1 and CDR2 sequences are LGHNA and YSLEER. CDR3 nucleotide sequence: TGCGCCAGCAGCCAAGGGAGGACAGGGGCTACTAATGAAAAACTGTTTTTT. Encoded protein: CASSQGRTGATNEKLFF.

CDR3 amino acids: CASSLLEILGEQYF. The CDR3 DNA sequence: TGTGCCAGCAGCTTGCTTGAGATACTCGGCGAGCAGTACTTC. The chain combines TRBV5-5 with TRBJ2-7; no clear D. Trimming left V 1 base short and J 6 bases short, with 14 bases between. The CDR3 covers 14 residues. From germline, CDR1 is SGHKS and CDR2 YYEKEE (reference sequence).

This chain connects TRBV6-4 to TRBJ2-1; maybe TRBD1 (7 bases). V lost 4 bases to trimming and J lost 3 bases, with 25 bases between them. The V gene's germline CDR1 is MRHNA and CDR2 SNTAGT. This CDR3 has 19 residues. In nucleotides, the CDR3 is TGTGCCAGCAGTGTGGTGGCAGGGGGGCGAGGGGTGAACTACAATGAGCAGTTCTTC. Residues: CASSVVAGGRGVNYNEQFF.

J is TRBJ1-3 and V is TRBV5-1; D remains unclear. There are 15 residues in the CDR3. The germline CDR1 and CDR2 sequences are SGHRS and YFSETQ. With 0 bases removed from V and 1 base from J, the gap between germline ends came to 8 bases. The CDR3 DNA follows: TGCGCCAGCAGCTTGGATCAGGCATCTGGAAACACCATATATTTT. Protein product: CASSLDQASGNTIYF. The full variable domain, in which reference TRBV5-1 and TRBJ1-3 provide the parts outside the CDR3, is KAGVTQTPRYLIKTRGQQVTLSCSPISGHRSVSWYQQTPGQGLQFLFEYFSETQRNKGNFPGRFSGRQFSNSRSEMNVSTLELGDSALYLCASSLDQASGNTIYFGEGSWLTVV.

CDR3 in DNA: TGTGCCAGCAGTTCGTATGACAGAGATGAAGCTTTCTTT. This translates into CASSSYDRDEAFF. This chain links TRBV12-3 or TRBV12-4 with TRBJ1-1; D may be TRBD1 (5 bases). Deletions cut 4 bases from V and 7 bases from J, with 13 bases between. This CDR3 spans 13 amino acids.

The chain links TRBV5-5 to TRBJ1-2, with 10 bases that match TRBD1. The trim removed 3 bases at V and 4 bases at J, leaving 3 bases unmatched. Germline V CDR1 and CDR2: SGHKS, YYEKEE (reference sequence). CDR3 length: 14 amino acids. Here the CDR3 DNA reads TGTGCCAGCAGCTCGACAGGGGGCGTCTATGGCTACACCTTC. Translating gives CASSSTGGVYGYTF. The full variable domain, its missing parts supplied by reference TRBV5-5 and TRBJ1-2, is DAGVTQSPTHLIKTRGQQVTLRCSPISGHKSVSWYQQVLGQGPQFIFQYYEKEERGRGNFPDRFSARQFPNYSSELNVNALLLGDSALYLCASSSTGGVYGYTFGSGTRLTVV.

The chain couples TRBV19 to TRBJ1-2; TRBD1 agrees at 7 bases. J gave up 8 bases and V 3 bases, and 6 bases lay outside the gene matches. The CDR3 totals 13 residues. The germline V gene has CDR1 LNHDA and CDR2 SQIVND (reference sequence). The CDR3: CASSITGDDGYTF. The CDR3 DNA sequence: TGTGCCAGTAGTATCACAGGGGATGACGGCTACACCTTC.

This clone appeared a few times. The V gene is TRBV6-5, the J gene TRBJ2-1; a possible D gene is TRBD2 (5 bases). Germline CDR1 reads MNHEY; CDR2 reads SVGAGI. The CDR3 spans 15 residues. The germline V and J ends were trimmed by 0 bases and 8 bases, with 14 bases remaining between them. CDR3 region: CASSYSRVSLDEQFF. The DNA of the CDR3 is TGTGCCAGCAGTTACTCGAGGGTTAGCCTCGATGAGCAGTTCTTC.

The chain links TRBV28 to TRBJ1-5; D remains unclear. Germline-derived CDR1 and CDR2 are MDHEN and SYDVKM. V was trimmed by 6 bases and J by 5 bases, leaving 8 bases between them. This CDR3 region has 12 residues. CDR3 nucleotides: TGTGCCAGCAGGGCTTTGGATCAGCCCCAGCATTTT. This gives the protein CASRALDQPQHF.

This clone was recorded once. The CDR3 sequence: CASSLGAVETQYF. In nucleotides, the CDR3 is TGTGCCAGCAGCTTAGGAGCCGTGGAGACCCAGTACTTC. The chain uses TRBV11-2 and TRBJ2-5; no definite D call. Trimming pared 1 base from V and 5 bases from J, leaving 8 bases between. CDR3 length: 13 residues. Germline loops: CDR1 SGHAT, CDR2 FQNNGV.

The chain has TRBV6-6 and TRBJ2-7, with a tentative D call TRBD2 (6 bases). The CDR3 is 13 amino acids. Deletions cut 8 bases from V and 6 bases from J, with 17 bases between. Germline CDR1 and CDR2: MNHNY and SVGAGI (reference sequence). As DNA, the CDR3 is TGTGCCAGCGCTCCCGGGAGTAGGTCCGAGCAGTACGTC. Amino acid sequence: CASAPGSRSEQYV.